This TCR beta chain was sequenced during a study of blood T cell repertoires in COVID-19. About the research overall: Sites across the United States, Italy and Spain contributed samples from acute and convalescent COVID-19. T cells, B-cell-depleted T cells, or PBMCs supplied cDNA or gDNA.

Per the study methods: Estimates of nucleated cell counts were drawn from the amplification of reference gene primers. Libraries were prepared by immunoSEQ multiplex PCR; TCRdb keeps only in-frame clonotypes and omits some of them. D and trimming come from the DNA, and the V and J calls and clone size come from that table. Found here are under 200,000 clones, around 90% of them singletons; the top ten hold around 5.8%. The germline V gene encodes CDR1 KGHSH and CDR2 LQKENI. The ends lost 3 bases at V and 4 bases at J; junction bases unmatched: 7. This CDR3 contains 15 residues. This TCR was recovered from a man in his forties with active or convalescent COVID-19. The chain combines TRBV18 with TRBJ1-1; 8 bases line up with TRBD1. Specimen: peripheral blood. As DNA, the CDR3 is TGTGCCAGCTCACCTCTGACAGGGGCAGGCACTGAAGCTTTCTTT. It translates to CASSPLTGAGTEAFF. Filled out from reference TRBV18 and TRBJ1-1, the complete variable domain reads NAGVMQNPRHLVRRRGQEARLRCSPMKGHSHVYWYRQLPEEGLKFMVYLQKENIIDESGMPKERFSAEFPKEGPSILRIQQVVRGDSAAYFCASSPLTGAGTEAFFGQGTRLTVV.